This entry concerns a single TCR beta chain. The data belong to a study of blood T cell repertoires in COVID-19. For the study at large: Both acute and convalescent COVID-19 samples were obtained from the United States, Italy and Spain. In each case, the material was cDNA or gDNA derived from T cells, B-cell-depleted T cells, or PBMCs.

The length of the CDR3 is 16 residues. Germline V gene sequence: CDR1 SGHNT, CDR2 YYREEE (reference sequence). After removal of 5 bases from V and 2 bases from J, the junction contained 10 bases not matched to a gene. Authors' processing steps: Using reference gene primer amplification, nucleated cell counts were estimated. Measured with immunoSEQ multiplex PCR; TCRdb has only the in-frame clones, and not every one. For V, J and clone size, that table is used; D and trimming come from the DNA. The sample has 250,000 to 350,000 clones, 80% to 90% seen once; the top ten hold 3%. The source of this sequence is a woman aged 25 to 39 with active or convalescent COVID-19. The rearrangement joins TRBV5-4 to TRBJ2-5, with 9 nucleotides matching TRBD2. Material: peripheral blood. The CDR3 DNA is TGTGCCAGCAGTTCCGGCGCTAGCGGGGATCAAGAGACCCAGTACTTC. As protein: CASSSGASGDQETQYF.